This TCR beta chain stems from a study of Ad26.COV2.S vaccination and SARS-CoV-2 variants. The CDR3 runs to 16 residues. V shed 6 bases and J 6 bases; nucleotides not matched to a gene: 11. CDR1 is LNHDA, CDR2 SQIVND, per germline (reference sequence). Comment on this clone: Its specificity is unknown.

Broader study findings: Breadth and depth estimates from TCRs may understate total T cell responses. Participants in the vaccine arm had higher spike-specific TCR breadth; placebo recipients had lower. Reportedly, spike-specific CD8+ and CD4+ T cell responses achieved substantial breadth once vaccination had taken place.

Assay: immunoSEQ multiplex PCR; the TCRdb copy retains only in-frame clones and omits some. The sample shows about half a million clones, 80% to 90% of them seen only once. The treatment denotes: 15 to 20 received Ad26.COV2.S at low or high dose, single or two shots; about 5 received placebo; per-sample allocation not given. The samples date from day 63 after the first vaccine or placebo injection. The shot given was an Ad26 vector that makes Wuhan-strain SARS-CoV-2 spike. The sequencing here drew on peripheral blood, taken in a trial of Ad26.COV2.S vaccine versus placebo. The receptor's source is a person aged 18-65 years who received the Ad26.COV2.S COVID-19 vaccine or a placebo. V usage is TRBV19 and J usage is TRBJ1-5, with 10 bases lining up with TRBD1. The CDR3 loop is CASRRPGQGFGQPQHF. In nucleotides, the CDR3 is TGTGCCAGTAGACGACCGGGACAGGGGTTTGGTCAGCCCCAGCATTTT.